This T cell receptor beta chain emerged from a study of immune characterization of retroperitoneal liposarcoma (dated by TCRdb to about 2019). The germline V gene supplies CDR1 WSHSY and CDR2 SAAADI. From the cysteine through the phenylalanine, the CDR3 covers 12 amino acids. The kept DNA is CDR3 alone, 36 bases in frame from the first base. Trimming takes 8 bases from V and 4 bases from J, and the germline ends sit 9 bases apart. As a fraction of the sample, this clonotype is medium-sized (0.01 to 0.1%). What antigen it recognizes has not been identified. Base-call qualities are not available, and no considerably larger clone is one nucleotide away. Libraries were constructed by PCR. Sequencing was carried out with a NextSeq 500. TCRdb reanalyzed the raw reads on its own, using fastp at Q25 for trimming and MiXCR for clone calling, and kept in-frame beta chains. Each entry is one CDR3 protein sequence, shown with its most common DNA and genes. For this sample the table gives about 10,000 distinct CDR3 sequences, of which 28% were detected only once. 8.2% of the sample is held by the ten biggest clonotypes.

This clonotype was obtained from a male donor with retroperitoneal liposarcoma. The sequenced sample consisted of tumor tissue. This receptor chain uses TRBV10-2 and TRBJ2-1; the D assignment is uncertain and may be TRBD1 or TRBD2, with 5 bases supporting each. The nucleotide sequence is given as TGCGCCAGCTACGAGGGGTACAATGAGCAGTTCTTC. Translated, it reads CASYEGYNEQFF.